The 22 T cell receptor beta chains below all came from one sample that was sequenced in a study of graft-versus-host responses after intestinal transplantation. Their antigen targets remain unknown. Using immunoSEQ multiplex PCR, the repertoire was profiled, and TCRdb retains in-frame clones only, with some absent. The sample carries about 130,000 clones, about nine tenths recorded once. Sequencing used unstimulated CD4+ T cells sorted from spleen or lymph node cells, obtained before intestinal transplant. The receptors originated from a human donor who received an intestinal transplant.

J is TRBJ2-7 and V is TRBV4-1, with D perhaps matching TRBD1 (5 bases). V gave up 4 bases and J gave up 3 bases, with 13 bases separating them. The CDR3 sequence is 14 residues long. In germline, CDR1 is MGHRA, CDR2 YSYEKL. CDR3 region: CASSPSQGDYEQYF. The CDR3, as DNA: TGCGCCAGCAGCCCATCTCAAGGGGACTACGAGCAGTACTTC.

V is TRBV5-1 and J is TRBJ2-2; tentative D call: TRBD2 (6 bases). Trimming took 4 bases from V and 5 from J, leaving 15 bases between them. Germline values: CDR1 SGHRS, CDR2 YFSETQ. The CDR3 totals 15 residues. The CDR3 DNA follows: TGCGCCAGCAGCGGGACCCTCGGGGGTACCGGGGAGCTGTTTTTT. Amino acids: CASSGTLGGTGELFF.

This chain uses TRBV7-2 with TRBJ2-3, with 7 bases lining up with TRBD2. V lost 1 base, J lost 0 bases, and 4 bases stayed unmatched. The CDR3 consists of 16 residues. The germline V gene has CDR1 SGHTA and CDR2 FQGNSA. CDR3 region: CASSLVWGGSTDTQYF. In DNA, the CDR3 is TGTGCCAGCAGCTTAGTTTGGGGAGGGAGCACAGATACGCAGTATTTT.

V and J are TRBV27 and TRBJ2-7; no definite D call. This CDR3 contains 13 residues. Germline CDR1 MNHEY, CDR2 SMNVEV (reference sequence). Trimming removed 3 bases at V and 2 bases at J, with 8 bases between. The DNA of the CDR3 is TGTGCCAGCAGTTTGGGAAGGGCCTACGAGCAGTACTTC. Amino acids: CASSLGRAYEQYF.

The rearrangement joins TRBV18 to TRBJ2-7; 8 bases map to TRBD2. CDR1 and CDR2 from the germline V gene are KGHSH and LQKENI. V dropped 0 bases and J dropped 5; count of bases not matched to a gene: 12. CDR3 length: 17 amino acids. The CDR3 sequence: CASSPPPSAGGYDEQYF. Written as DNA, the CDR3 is TGTGCCAGCTCACCACCCCCGTCGGCGGGAGGTTACGACGAGCAGTACTTC.

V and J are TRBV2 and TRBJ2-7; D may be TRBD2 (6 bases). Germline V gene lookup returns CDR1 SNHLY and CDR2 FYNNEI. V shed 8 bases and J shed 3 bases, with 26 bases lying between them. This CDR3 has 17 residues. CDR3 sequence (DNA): TGTGCCAGCCGGAGGAACCGGATAGCGGCGAATTTCTACGAGCAGTACTTC. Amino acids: CASRRNRIAANFYEQYF.

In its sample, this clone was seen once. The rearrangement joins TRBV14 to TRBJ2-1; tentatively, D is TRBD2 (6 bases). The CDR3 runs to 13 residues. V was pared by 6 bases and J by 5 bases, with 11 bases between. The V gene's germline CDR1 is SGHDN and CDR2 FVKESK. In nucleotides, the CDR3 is TGTGCCAGCAGGACTAGTGGCAACAATGAGCAGTTCTTC. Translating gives CASRTSGNNEQFF. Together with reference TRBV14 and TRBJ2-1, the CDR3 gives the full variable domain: EAGVTQFPSHSVIEKGQTVTLRCDPISGHDNLYWYRRVMGKEIKFLLHFVKESKQDESGMPNNRFLAERTGGTYSTLKVQPAELEDSGVYFCASRTSGNNEQFFGPGTRLTVL.

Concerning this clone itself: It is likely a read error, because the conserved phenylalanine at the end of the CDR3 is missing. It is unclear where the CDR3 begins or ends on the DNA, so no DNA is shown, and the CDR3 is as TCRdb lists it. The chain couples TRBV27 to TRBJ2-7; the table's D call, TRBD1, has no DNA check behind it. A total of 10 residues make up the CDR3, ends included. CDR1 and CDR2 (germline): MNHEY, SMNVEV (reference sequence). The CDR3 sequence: CASPGQGLKK.

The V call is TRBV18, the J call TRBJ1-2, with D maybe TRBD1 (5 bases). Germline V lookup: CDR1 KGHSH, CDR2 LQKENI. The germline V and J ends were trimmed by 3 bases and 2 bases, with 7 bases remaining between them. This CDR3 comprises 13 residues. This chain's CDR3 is CASSPDMNYGYTF. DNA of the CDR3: TGTGCCAGCTCACCGGACATGAACTATGGCTACACCTTC.

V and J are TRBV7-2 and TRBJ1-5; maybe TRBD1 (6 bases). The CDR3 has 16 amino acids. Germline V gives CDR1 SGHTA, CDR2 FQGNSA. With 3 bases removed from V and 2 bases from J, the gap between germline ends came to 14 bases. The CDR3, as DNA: TGTGCCAGCAGCTTTTTCGGGGGGCTTGGCAATCAGCCCCAGCATTTT. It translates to CASSFFGGLGNQPQHF.

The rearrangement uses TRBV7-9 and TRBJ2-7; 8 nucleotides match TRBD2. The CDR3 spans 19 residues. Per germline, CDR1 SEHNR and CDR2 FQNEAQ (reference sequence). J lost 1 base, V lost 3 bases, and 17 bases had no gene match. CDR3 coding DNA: TGTGCCAGCAGCTTCCGGGGGGTAGCGGGATCGTTTGGGTCCTACGAGCAGTACTTC. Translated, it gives CASSFRGVAGSFGSYEQYF.

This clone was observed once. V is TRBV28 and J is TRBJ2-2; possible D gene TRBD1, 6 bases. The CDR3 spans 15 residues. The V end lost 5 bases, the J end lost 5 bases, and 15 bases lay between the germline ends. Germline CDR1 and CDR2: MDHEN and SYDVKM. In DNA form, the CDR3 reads TGTGCCAGCAGTCTCGGGACACAAGAAACCGGGGAGCTGTTTTTT. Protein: CASSLGTQETGELFF.

The CDR3 is CASSYRGEQYF. CDR3 DNA sequence: TGTGCCAGCAGTTATAGGGGCGAGCAGTACTTC. The chain employs TRBV6-5 and TRBJ2-7, with D possibly TRBD1 on 5 matching bases. The CDR3 runs 11 residues. V lost 3 bases to trimming and J lost 6 bases, with 6 bases between them. Germline V CDR1 and CDR2: MNHEY, SVGAGI.

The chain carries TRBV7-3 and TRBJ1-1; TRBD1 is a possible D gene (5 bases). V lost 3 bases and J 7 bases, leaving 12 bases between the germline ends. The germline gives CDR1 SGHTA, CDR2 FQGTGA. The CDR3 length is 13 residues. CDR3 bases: TGTGCCAGCAGCTTGGGACCCAGGCGTGAAGCTTTCTTT. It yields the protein CASSLGPRREAFF.

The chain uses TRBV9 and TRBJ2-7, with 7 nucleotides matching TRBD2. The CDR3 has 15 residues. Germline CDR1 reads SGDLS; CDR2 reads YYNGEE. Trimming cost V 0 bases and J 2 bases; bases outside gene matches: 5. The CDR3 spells CASSVGGLPAYEQYF. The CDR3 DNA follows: TGTGCCAGCAGCGTAGGGGGACTACCGGCCTACGAGCAGTACTTC. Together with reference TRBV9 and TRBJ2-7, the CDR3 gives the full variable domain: DSGVTQTPKHLITATGQRVTLRCSPRSGDLSVYWYQQSLDQGLQFLIQYYNGEERAKGNILERFSAQQFPDLHSELNLSSLELGDSALYFCASSVGGLPAYEQYFGPGTRLTVT.

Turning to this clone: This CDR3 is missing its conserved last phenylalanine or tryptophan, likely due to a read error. The CDR3 sequence: CASSLSGNYGYTL. CDR3 coding DNA: TGTGCCAGCAGTTTATCGGGGAACTATGGCTACACCCTC. The chain employs TRBV28 and TRBJ1-2; D remains ambiguous. CDR3 size: 13 residues. V lost 1 base and J 2 bases, leaving 5 bases between the germline ends. CDR1 and CDR2 from the germline V gene are MDHEN and SYDVKM.

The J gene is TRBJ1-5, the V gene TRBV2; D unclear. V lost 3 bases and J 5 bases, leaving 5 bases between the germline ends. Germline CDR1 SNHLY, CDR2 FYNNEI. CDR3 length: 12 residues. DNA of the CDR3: TGTGCCAGCAGTGATTTGTATCAGCCCCAGCATTTT. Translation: CASSDLYQPQHF.

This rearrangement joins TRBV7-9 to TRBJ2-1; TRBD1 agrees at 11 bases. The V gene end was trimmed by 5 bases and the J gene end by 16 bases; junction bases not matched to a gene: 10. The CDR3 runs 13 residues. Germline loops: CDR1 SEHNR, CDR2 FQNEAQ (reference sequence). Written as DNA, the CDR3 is TGTGCCAGCAGCCAGGGACAGGGGGTAGGAGGTTTCTTC. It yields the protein CASSQGQGVGGFF. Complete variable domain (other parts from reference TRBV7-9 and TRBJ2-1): DTGVSQNPRHKITKRGQNVTFRCDPISEHNRLYWYRQTLGQGPEFLTYFQNEAQLEKSRLLSDRFSAERPKGSFSTLEIQRTEQGDSAMYLCASSQGQGVGGFFGPGTRLTVL.

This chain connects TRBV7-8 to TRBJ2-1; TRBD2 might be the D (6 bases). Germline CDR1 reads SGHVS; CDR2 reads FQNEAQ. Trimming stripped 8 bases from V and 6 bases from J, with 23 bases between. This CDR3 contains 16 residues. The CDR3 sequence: CASRVSSGSLGNEQFF. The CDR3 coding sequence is TGTGCCAGCCGAGTGTCGTCCGGGAGTTTGGGCAATGAGCAGTTCTTC. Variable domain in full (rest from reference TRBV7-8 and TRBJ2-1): GAGVSQSPRYKVAKRGQDVALRCDPISGHVSLFWYQQALGQGPEFLTYFQNEAQLDKSGLPSDRFFAERPEGSVSTLKIQRTQQEDSAVYLCASRVSSGSLGNEQFFGPGTRLTVL.

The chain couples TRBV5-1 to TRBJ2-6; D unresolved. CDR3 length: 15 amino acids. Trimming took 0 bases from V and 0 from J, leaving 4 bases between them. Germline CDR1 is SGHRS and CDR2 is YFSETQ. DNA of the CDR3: TGCGCCAGCAGCTTGGTTCTCTCTGGGGCCAACGTCCTGACTTTC. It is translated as CASSLVLSGANVLTF.

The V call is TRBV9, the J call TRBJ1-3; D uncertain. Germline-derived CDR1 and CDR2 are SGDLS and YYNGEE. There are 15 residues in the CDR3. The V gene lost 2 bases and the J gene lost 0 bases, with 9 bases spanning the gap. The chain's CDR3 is CASSVLAGSGNTIYF. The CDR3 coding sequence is TGTGCCAGCAGCGTTCTGGCGGGCTCTGGAAACACCATATATTTT.

Here the CDR3 reads CASSLYEGQWGGSNQPQHF. The CDR3 DNA reads TGTGCCAGCAGCTTGTATGAAGGACAGTGGGGTGGAAGCAATCAGCCCCAGCATTTT. The J gene is TRBJ1-5, the V gene TRBV5-6; TRBD1 might be the D (6 bases). Germline V gene lookup returns CDR1 SGHDT and CDR2 YYEEEE. The germline V and J ends were trimmed by 1 base and 1 base, with 21 bases remaining between them. The CDR3 runs to 19 residues. Filled out from reference TRBV5-6 and TRBJ1-5, the complete variable domain reads DAGVTQSPTHLIKTRGQQVTLRCSPKSGHDTVSWYQQALGQGPQFIFQYYEEEERQRGNFPDRFSGHQFPNYSSELNVNALLLGDSALYLCASSLYEGQWGGSNQPQHFGDGTRLSIL.